This T cell receptor beta chain is drawn from a study of chemoradiotherapy in HPV16-positive cancers. A remark on this clone: Its antigen is unknown.

TCRdb's table, derived via immunoSEQ multiplex PCR, lists solely in-frame clones and lacks some. The repertoire holds about 7,400 clones, 74% seen once, with 16% in the top ten. V was trimmed by 0 bases and J by 5 bases, leaving 9 bases between them. CDR3 length equals 14 residues. The germline CDR1 and CDR2 sequences are SGHRS and YFSETQ. Whole-study findings and limits: HPV-specific T cells were functionally defined from only two HPV16-positive patients. For HPV16-positive patients, expanding HPV-responsive T cells associated with longer recurrence-free survival.

J is TRBJ1-5 and V is TRBV5-1; maybe TRBD1 (6 bases). The TCR was taken from a human donor with HPV-associated anogenital cancer. Sequenced material: tumor tissue, taken from a patient who underwent chemoradiotherapy. The CDR3 region is CASSLVGGYQPQHF. Here the CDR3 DNA reads TGCGCCAGCAGCTTGGTAGGGGGGTATCAGCCCCAGCATTTT.